Described below is a single T cell receptor beta chain sequence and its context. The junction and the germline gene differ at one end; a read error may be behind it. TCRdb called the RT-PCR reads again in MiXCR, with one record for every CDR3 protein. Of about 960,000 distinct CDR3 sequences in the sample, about a sixth were seen once. The CDR3 is made up of 15 amino acids. The data stem from a study of patients and donors after allogeneic stem cell transplantation. The specimen was blood, either unsorted or a sorted T cell fraction (not recorded which). The V gene is TRBV12-3 or TRBV12-4, the J gene TRBJ1-1; 8 bases are a match to TRBD1. This sequence was found in a human donor who was either an allogeneic HSCT recipient or a stem cell or donor lymphocyte infusion donor (not recorded which). It is not recorded whose cells these are; they may come from a transplant donor. CDR3 bases: TGTGCCAGCAGTCCCTGGGACAGGCAGAACTCTGAAGCTTTCTTT. Its protein is CASSPWDRQNSEAFF.